This passage covers 31 T cell receptor beta chains from one sample sequenced in a study of T cell changes during pregnancy in multiple sclerosis. Sequencing was performed with immunoSEQ multiplex PCR; in TCRdb, only in-frame clones are kept and a portion is missing. Among roughly 57,000 clones, about 90% were seen once, and the ten largest hold approximately 0.69%. The sequences come from CD4+ T cells from peripheral blood mononuclear cells, collected after pregnancy. Every receptor here comes from a female donor with multiple sclerosis, enrolled in a pregnancy study.

The chain uses TRBV6-1 and TRBJ2-3; D possibly corresponds to TRBD1 (5 bases). The germline V gene encodes CDR1 MNHNS and CDR2 SASEGT. V was trimmed by 5 bases and J by 3 bases, leaving 12 bases between them. The CDR3 is made up of 14 amino acids. This CDR3 is CASSMGRVTDTQYF. Written as DNA, the CDR3 is TGTGCCAGCAGTATGGGCAGGGTGACAGATACGCAGTATTTT.

V and J are TRBV9 and TRBJ2-2, with D possibly being TRBD2 (5 bases). Germline CDR1 SGDLS, CDR2 YYNGEE. Trimming shortened V by 0 bases and J by 0 bases, and 6 bases separated the two germline ends. The CDR3 has 15 residues. In DNA form, the CDR3 reads TGTGCCAGCAGCGTAGTAGCGACGAACACCGGGGAGCTGTTTTTT. It translates to CASSVVATNTGELFF.

The genes are TRBV27 and TRBJ1-2; D is ambiguous. Trimming removed 6 bases at V and 4 bases at J, with 15 bases between. The CDR3 contains 14 residues. Germline CDR1 is MNHEY and CDR2 is SMNVEV (reference sequence). CDR3 loop: CASRPREDLYGYTF. The CDR3 nucleotides read TGTGCCAGCAGGCCCCGGGAGGATCTCTATGGCTACACCTTC.

This clone has just one count. V gene TRBV11-2 combines with J gene TRBJ2-4; the match to TRBD2 covers 10 bases. The CDR3 has 17 residues. Per the germline V gene, CDR1 is SGHAT and CDR2 is FQNNGV. V lost 5 bases and J lost 0; bases outside the gene matches: 7. Here the CDR3 reads CASSPPSGGLAKNIQYF. The CDR3 coding sequence is TGTGCCAGCAGCCCCCCTAGCGGGGGTTTAGCCAAAAACATTCAGTACTTC.

This chain uses TRBV27 with TRBJ2-1; D unclear. Germline CDR1 reads MNHEY; CDR2 reads SMNVEV (reference sequence). CDR3 size: 16 residues. V was cut by 4 bases and J by 6 bases, with 19 bases left in between. The CDR3 sequence: CASSYRRQVRSNEQFF. The CDR3, as DNA: TGTGCCAGCAGTTACCGCAGGCAAGTCAGGTCCAATGAGCAGTTCTTC.

This chain uses TRBV6-1 with TRBJ1-4; 8 bases are a match to TRBD1. J gave up 8 bases and V 5 bases, and 4 bases lay outside the gene matches. Looked up from germline, CDR1 is MNHNS and CDR2 is SASEGT. The CDR3 is made up of 13 amino acids. The CDR3 sequence: CASSPTGEEKLFF. CDR3 nucleotides: TGTGCCAGCAGTCCGACAGGGGAAGAAAAACTGTTTTTT.

The chain uses TRBV18 and TRBJ2-5; 14 bases are shared with TRBD2. The CDR3 spans 17 residues. Germline lookup yields CDR1 KGHSH and CDR2 LQKENI. Trimming took 5 bases from V and 2 from J; bases not matched to a gene: 7. CDR3 in DNA: TGTGCCAGCTCAGGACTAGCGGGGGGCTACTCGCAAGAGACCCAGTACTTC. This encodes CASSGLAGGYSQETQYF.

J is TRBJ1-4 and V is TRBV15, with a tentative D call TRBD1 (5 bases). The V end was cut by 3 bases, the J end by 6 bases, with 20 bases between. Germline-derived CDR1 and CDR2 are LNHNV and YYDKDF (reference sequence). The CDR3 contains 17 residues. This CDR3 is CATSSPRGSVVHEKLFF. CDR3 nucleotide sequence: TGTGCCACCAGCAGCCCCCGGGGGTCTGTGGTCCATGAAAAACTGTTTTTT.

The rearrangement links TRBV27 to TRBJ1-6, with D possibly matching TRBD1 (6 bases). V shed 2 bases and J shed 3 bases, with 20 bases lying between them. The CDR3 sequence is 19 residues long. Germline V gene data show CDR1 as MNHEY and CDR2 as SMNVEV (reference sequence). CDR3 coding DNA: TGTGCCAGCAGTTTAGTAGTGCAACGGACAGCGGTCTATAATTCACCCCTCCACTTT. Encoded protein: CASSLVVQRTAVYNSPLHF.

The rearrangement links TRBV7-2 to TRBJ1-1; TRBD1 aligns across 8 bases. With 3 bases clipped from V and 1 base from J, the junction kept 10 bases outside the gene matches. CDR1 is SGHTA, CDR2 FQGNSA, per germline. CDR3 length: 17 residues. CDR3 sequence reads: CASSFGQGQAGNTEAFF. The CDR3 nucleotides read TGTGCCAGCAGCTTCGGACAGGGTCAAGCCGGGAACACTGAAGCTTTCTTT.

The chain uses TRBV5-6 and TRBJ2-6; D is undetermined. The V gene's germline CDR1 is SGHDT and CDR2 YYEEEE. The CDR3 length is 16 residues. V was pared by 2 bases and J by 3 bases, with 12 bases between. The CDR3 DNA sequence: TGTGCCAGCAGCTTTGACTGGGTGGGTGGGGCCAACGTCCTGACTTTC. It codes for CASSFDWVGGANVLTF. The complete variable domain, with remaining parts taken from reference TRBV5-6 and TRBJ2-6, reads DAGVTQSPTHLIKTRGQQVTLRCSPKSGHDTVSWYQQALGQGPQFIFQYYEEEERQRGNFPDRFSGHQFPNYSSELNVNALLLGDSALYLCASSFDWVGGANVLTFGAGSRLTVL.

This clone was picked up one time. In DNA form, the CDR3 reads TGTGCCAGCAGCCCACGACTGTCACAAGAGACCCAGTACTTC. Its protein is CASSPRLSQETQYF. This sequence joins TRBV4-2 and TRBJ2-5; no reliable D call. Trimming shortened V by 4 bases and J by 2 bases, and 11 bases separated the two germline ends. CDR1 is LGHNA and CDR2 is YNFKEQ in the germline V gene. The CDR3 loop spans 14 amino acids.

This clone occurred once. J is TRBJ2-3 and V is TRBV19; perhaps TRBD2 as D (6 bases). Germline loops: CDR1 LNHDA, CDR2 SQIVND (reference sequence). With 7 bases removed from V and 3 bases from J, the gap between germline ends came to 11 bases. The CDR3 length is 13 residues. The CDR3 sequence is CASKLAGTDTQYF. The CDR3 DNA reads as TGTGCCAGTAAACTTGCGGGGACAGATACGCAGTATTTT.

This sequence joins TRBV7-2 and TRBJ1-1, with D maybe TRBD1 (6 bases). The CDR3 totals 13 residues. In germline, CDR1 is SGHTA, CDR2 FQGNSA. V was shortened by 5 bases and J by 6 bases, with 13 bases between the two germline ends. CDR3 in DNA: TGTGCCAGCAGCAACAGGGTAATCCCTGAAGCTTTCTTT. Amino acids: CASSNRVIPEAFF.

The chain has TRBV4-2 and TRBJ2-3; TRBD1 matches 11 bases. Germline values: CDR1 LGHNA, CDR2 YNFKEQ. CDR3 size: 21 residues. J gave up 1 base and V 3 bases, and 18 bases lay outside the gene matches. The CDR3 DNA reads TGTGCCAGCAGCCATAGCGAACTCCGGGACAGGGGGACCTCTCGCACAGATACGCAGTATTTT. Its protein product is CASSHSELRDRGTSRTDTQYF.

The genes are TRBV7-9 and TRBJ2-1, with 7 bases that match TRBD1. CDR1 is SEHNR, CDR2 FQNEAQ, per germline (reference sequence). V was pared by 0 bases and J by 4 bases, with 6 bases of the junction left unmatched. The CDR3 sequence is 16 residues long. CDR3 residues: CASSLAETGWYNEQFF. The CDR3 DNA reads as TGTGCCAGCAGCTTAGCGGAGACAGGGTGGTACAATGAGCAGTTCTTC. The whole variable domain, remainder taken from reference TRBV7-9 and TRBJ2-1, is DTGVSQNPRHKITKRGQNVTFRCDPISEHNRLYWYRQTLGQGPEFLTYFQNEAQLEKSRLLSDRFSAERPKGSFSTLEIQRTEQGDSAMYLCASSLAETGWYNEQFFGPGTRLTVL.

The chain carries TRBV12-5 and TRBJ2-2; D is possibly TRBD1 (6 bases). From germline, CDR1 is LGHNT and CDR2 FRNRAP. Trimming removed 4 bases at V and 3 bases at J, with 9 bases between. CDR3 size: 14 residues. CDR3 region: CASGSTGYTGELFF. CDR3 DNA sequence: TGTGCTAGTGGTTCCACAGGGTACACCGGGGAGCTGTTTTTT.

The chain couples TRBV11-2 to TRBJ2-7; D is unclear. This CDR3 is built from 13 residues. V dropped 4 bases and J dropped 2 bases, with 9 bases sitting between them. Germline CDR1 is SGHAT and CDR2 is FQNNGV. CDR3 in amino acids: CASSSATAYEQYF. The CDR3 bases are TGTGCCAGCAGCTCAGCGACTGCCTACGAGCAGTACTTC.

The chain recombines TRBV7-9 with TRBJ1-2, with 7 bases fitting TRBD1. CDR1 and CDR2 (germline): SEHNR, FQNEAQ (reference sequence). The V gene end was trimmed by 0 bases and the J gene end by 5 bases; junction bases not matched to a gene: 3. The CDR3 length is 14 residues. The CDR3, as DNA: TGTGCCAGCAGCTTAGCCGGGACAGCATATGGCTACACCTTC. Translation: CASSLAGTAYGYTF.

This chain uses TRBV30 with TRBJ2-7; 7 nucleotides line up with TRBD2. The V segment lost 0 bases and the J segment 2 bases; nucleotides outside the gene matches: 4. Per germline, CDR1 GTSNPN and CDR2 SVGIG (reference sequence). The CDR3 has 14 amino acids. The CDR3 sequence: CAWSVAGLAYEQYF. CDR3 sequence (DNA): TGTGCCTGGAGTGTAGCGGGGCTCGCCTACGAGCAGTACTTC. Full variable domain (outside the CDR3, taken from reference TRBV30 and TRBJ2-7): SQTIHQWPATLVQPVGSPLSLECTVEGTSNPNLYWYRQAAGRGLQLLFYSVGIGQISSEVPQNLSASRPQDRQFILSSKKLLLSDSGFYLCAWSVAGLAYEQYFGPGTRLTVT.

This chain joins TRBV15 and TRBJ2-3; 7 bases align to TRBD1. The germline V gene has CDR1 LNHNV and CDR2 YYDKDF (reference sequence). The CDR3 loop spans 15 amino acids. The V segment lost 1 base and the J segment 6 bases; nucleotides outside the gene matches: 7. The CDR3 region has the DNA TGTGCCACCAGCAGAGCAAGGGGGCGAGGCGATACGCAGTATTTT. This codes for CATSRARGRGDTQYF.

J is TRBJ2-5 and V is TRBV18; 7 bases agree with TRBD2. The CDR3 totals 11 residues. The ends lost 2 bases at V and 13 bases at J; junction bases unmatched: 4. From germline, CDR1 is KGHSH and CDR2 LQKENI. The chain's CDR3 is CASSPEAGVYF. The CDR3 bases are TGTGCCAGCTCACCAGAGGCGGGGGTGTACTTC.

The chain joins TRBV9 to TRBJ1-2, with a tentative D call TRBD1 (5 bases). The germline CDR1 and CDR2 sequences are SGDLS and YYNGEE. CDR3 size: 15 residues. Trimming left V 3 bases short and J 4 bases short, with 16 bases between. The DNA of the CDR3 is TGTGCCAGCAGCGGCGGGGGGGGGTATACCTATGGCTACACCTTC. This translates into CASSGGGGYTYGYTF.

The chain links TRBV5-5 to TRBJ1-2; 8 bases map to TRBD1. CDR1 is SGHKS and CDR2 is YYEKEE in the germline V gene (reference sequence). This CDR3 has 18 residues. The J segment lost 0 bases and the V segment lost 4 bases, leaving 14 bases of the junction unmatched. CDR3 sequence: CASSPARGNRGSNYGYTF. In DNA, the CDR3 is TGTGCCAGCAGCCCGGCCAGGGGCAACAGGGGGTCTAACTATGGCTACACCTTC.

CDR3 sequence reads: CASSQAPGTDYNSPLHF. DNA for the CDR3: TGCGCCAGCAGCCAAGCTCCCGGGACAGACTATAATTCACCCCTCCACTTT. The rearrangement joins TRBV4-3 to TRBJ1-6, with 7 bases identical to TRBD1. In germline, CDR1 is LGHNA, CDR2 YSLEER. J gave up 3 bases and V 1 base, and 6 bases lay outside the gene matches. This CDR3 region has 17 residues.

The chain has TRBV6-5 and TRBJ2-1; D is perhaps TRBD2 (5 bases). Germline values: CDR1 MNHEY, CDR2 SVGAGI. Between the trimmed V and J ends, which lost 6 bases and 9 bases, there was a span of 12 bases. The CDR3 runs 12 residues. The CDR3 nucleotides read TGTGCCAGCAGGCCCGCTGGAGGTGAGCAGTTCTTC. Translating gives CASRPAGGEQFF.

The CDR3 nucleotides are TGCGCCAGCAGCTTGAATGAGCCGCTAAACTCTGGAAACACCATATATTTT. Protein sequence: CASSLNEPLNSGNTIYF. The chain uses TRBV5-1 and TRBJ1-3; D remains unclear. Germline V gene sequence: CDR1 SGHRS, CDR2 YFSETQ. The CDR3 has 17 amino acids. V gave up 1 base and J gave up 0 bases, with 14 bases separating them.

This chain connects TRBV6-6 to TRBJ1-5, with D perhaps matching TRBD1 (6 bases). Germline V gene sequence: CDR1 MNHNY, CDR2 SVGAGI (reference sequence). This CDR3 has 15 residues. V was shortened by 6 bases and J by 1 base, with 13 bases between the two germline ends. The CDR3 sequence: CASSGRGASNQPQHF. The CDR3 DNA is TGTGCCAGCAGCGGGAGGGGGGCGAGCAATCAGCCCCAGCATTTT.

This chain joins TRBV7-2 and TRBJ1-1, with D tentatively TRBD1 (6 bases). Trimming stripped 2 bases from V and 4 bases from J, with 14 bases between. There are 15 residues in the CDR3. Per the germline V gene, CDR1 is SGHTA and CDR2 is FQGNSA. CDR3 loop: CASSLSQGLGTEAFF. The CDR3 DNA reads TGTGCCAGCAGCTTATCCCAGGGGCTGGGCACTGAAGCTTTCTTT.

The chain joins TRBV5-6 to TRBJ1-3; 8 nucleotides agree with TRBD1. The CDR3 covers 16 residues. From germline, CDR1 is SGHDT and CDR2 YYEEEE. V lost 4 bases to trimming and J lost 2 bases; unmatched junction nucleotides: 8. The chain's CDR3 is CASSIRQGMPGNTIYF. DNA of the CDR3: TGTGCCAGCAGCATTCGACAGGGGATGCCTGGAAACACCATATATTTT. Full variable domain (outside the CDR3, taken from reference TRBV5-6 and TRBJ1-3): DAGVTQSPTHLIKTRGQQVTLRCSPKSGHDTVSWYQQALGQGPQFIFQYYEEEERQRGNFPDRFSGHQFPNYSSELNVNALLLGDSALYLCASSIRQGMPGNTIYFGEGSWLTVV.

This rearrangement joins TRBV4-2 to TRBJ2-5, with a weak D call TRBD2 (5 bases). This CDR3 has 16 residues. Trimming shortened V by 0 bases and J by 0 bases, and 11 bases separated the two germline ends. In germline, CDR1 is LGHNA, CDR2 YNFKEQ. The CDR3 DNA follows: TGTGCCAGCAGCCAAGACGGGGAATTGTACCAAGAGACCCAGTACTTC. Translating it yields CASSQDGELYQETQYF.